Presented here are 2 T cell receptor beta chains from one specimen sequenced in a study of cytomegalovirus exposure and HLA in healthy donors. Both 60 Vbeta primers and 13 Jbeta primers went into the PCR. The table came from immunoSEQ multiplex PCR; TCRdb's copy has only in-frame clones and leaves some out. This sample has some 200,000 clones; less than 85% occur once, and the top ten carry roughly 0.62%. Sequencing was carried out using PBMCs. These receptors were taken from a man between 18 and 29 years old in good health and CMV-seronegative.

As to this clone: One end of the junction is discordant with germline, which a read error may explain. The J gene is TRBJ1-5, the V gene TRBV7-9; D unclear. This CDR3 comprises 12 residues. Germline assignment: CDR1 SEHNR and CDR2 FQNEAQ (reference sequence). CDR3 DNA sequence: TGTTCCAGCAGCTCCAGTAATCAGCCCCAGCATTTT. Its protein is CSSSSSNQPQHF.

V gene TRBV5-1 combines with J gene TRBJ2-5, with TRBD1 matching over 7 bases. V was pared by 3 bases and J by 5 bases, with 7 bases of the junction left unmatched. CDR3 length: 14 amino acids. Germline V gene sequence: CDR1 SGHRS, CDR2 YFSETQ. The CDR3 is CASSWGTATETQYF. As DNA, the CDR3 is TGCGCCAGCAGCTGGGGGACAGCGACGGAGACCCAGTACTTC. The full variable domain, rest sourced from reference TRBV5-1 and TRBJ2-5, is KAGVTQTPRYLIKTRGQQVTLSCSPISGHRSVSWYQQTPGQGLQFLFEYFSETQRNKGNFPGRFSGRQFSNSRSEMNVSTLELGDSALYLCASSWGTATETQYFGPGTRLLVL.